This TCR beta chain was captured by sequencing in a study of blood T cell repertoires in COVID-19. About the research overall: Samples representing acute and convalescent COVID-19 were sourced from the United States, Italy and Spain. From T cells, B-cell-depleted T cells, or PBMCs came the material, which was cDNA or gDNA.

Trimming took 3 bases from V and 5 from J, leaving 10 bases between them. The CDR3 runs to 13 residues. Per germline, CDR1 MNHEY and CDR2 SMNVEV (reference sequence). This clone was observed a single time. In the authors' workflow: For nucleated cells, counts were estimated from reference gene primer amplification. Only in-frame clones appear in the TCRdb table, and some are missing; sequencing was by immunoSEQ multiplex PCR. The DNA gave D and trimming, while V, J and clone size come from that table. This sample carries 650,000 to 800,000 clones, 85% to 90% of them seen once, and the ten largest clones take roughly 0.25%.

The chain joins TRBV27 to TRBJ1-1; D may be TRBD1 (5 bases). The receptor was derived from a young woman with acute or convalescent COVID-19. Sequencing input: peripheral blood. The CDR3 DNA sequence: TGTGCCAGCAGTTTCAACGGGGGAACTGAAGCTTTCTTT. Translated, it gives CASSFNGGTEAFF.